This T cell receptor beta chain was profiled in a study of T cells in Graves' hyperthyroidism and ophthalmopathy. Study information: Peripheral blood draws took place at initial diagnosis, ahead of any treatment.

Researchers took RNA transcripts and amplified the TCR beta CDR3 regions from them. An initial round of RT-PCR targeting the TCR CDR3 relied on the HTBI primer set. MiXCR was run by TCRdb on the multiplex PCR reads, yielding one entry per CDR3 protein. The sample holds hundreds of thousands of distinct CDR3 sequences; roughly a sixth are singletons and the top ten take approximately 15%. Fresh peripheral blood, approximately 9.7 ml, was the source of the PBMCs. Trimming cost V 3 bases and J 0 bases, with 9 bases left between them. CDR3 length: 16 amino acids. Germline V gene sequence: CDR1 LNHDA, CDR2 SQIVND (reference sequence).

The chain is built from TRBV19 and TRBJ2-6, with D hard to call. The source of this sequence is a woman aged 45-65 years with Graves' hyperthyroidism that later progressed to Graves' ophthalmopathy. The sample comprised blood. CDR3 loop: CASSMVASSGANVLTF. CDR3 sequence (DNA): TGTGCCAGTAGTATGGTCGCGAGCTCTGGGGCCAACGTCCTGACTTTC.